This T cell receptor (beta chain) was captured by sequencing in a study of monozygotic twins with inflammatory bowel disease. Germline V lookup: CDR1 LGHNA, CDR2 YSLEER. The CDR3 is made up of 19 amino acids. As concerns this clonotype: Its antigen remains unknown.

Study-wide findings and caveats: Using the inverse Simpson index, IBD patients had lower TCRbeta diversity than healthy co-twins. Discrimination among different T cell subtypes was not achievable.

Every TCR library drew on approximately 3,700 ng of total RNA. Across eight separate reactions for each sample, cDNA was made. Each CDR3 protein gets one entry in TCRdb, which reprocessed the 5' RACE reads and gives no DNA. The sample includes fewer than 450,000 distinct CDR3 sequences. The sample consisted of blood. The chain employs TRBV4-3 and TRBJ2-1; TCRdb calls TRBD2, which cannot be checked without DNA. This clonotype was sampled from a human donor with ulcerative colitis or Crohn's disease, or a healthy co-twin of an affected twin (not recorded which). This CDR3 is CASSQDRIGRLLPDDEQFF.